These 9 T cell receptor beta chains originate from one sample sequenced in a study of T-cell reconstitution after alpha-beta-depleted transplantation in children. Library preparation (for TCRbeta) was performed with unique molecular identifiers. TCRdb re-analysed the PCR reads in MiXCR, keeping a single row per CDR3 protein. The repertoire includes 200,000 to 250,000 distinct CDR3 sequences, just under 8.5% of them detected once, and 5% to 7% sits in the top ten. The starting material was PBMCs, mostly from graft donor cells, obtained 180 days after TCRalphabeta/CD19-depleted stem cell transplant. The origin of the receptors is a male patient aged 10-17 years who had a stem cell transplant for acute lymphoblastic leukemia, so the T cells may come from the graft donor.

Comments on this clonotype: This may stem from a read error, because a much larger clone lies one nucleotide away. The rearrangement uses TRBV20-1 and TRBJ1-2, with TRBD1 identical over 10 bases. CDR1 is DFQATT and CDR2 is SNEGSKA in the germline V gene (reference sequence). The CDR3 has 15 amino acids. Germline trimming cut 0 bases from V and 10 bases from J; bases unmatched to any gene: 11. CDR3 sequence: CSARDPGTGAGAYTF. The CDR3 region has the DNA TGCAGTGCTAGAGATCCGGGGACAGGGGCTGGGGCCTACACCTTC.

This clonotype was found many times. CDR3 bases: TGTGCCAACCCCACTCGGGTCGGAAACACCATATATTTT. It is translated as CANPTRVGNTIYF. The chain employs TRBV12-3 or TRBV12-4 and TRBJ1-3; unclear D gene. Trimming pared 10 bases from V and 4 bases from J, leaving 14 bases between. This CDR3 contains 13 residues.

This clonotype was found many times. This rearrangement joins TRBV10-3 to TRBJ1-2; unclear D gene. CDR1 ENHRY and CDR2 SYGVKD come from the germline V gene. With 3 bases removed from V and 2 bases from J, the gap between germline ends came to 1 base. The CDR3 loop spans 11 amino acids. DNA for the CDR3: TGTGCCATCAGTGAAAACTATGGCTACACCTTC. Protein: CAISENYGYTF.

This clonotype was seen repeatedly, ten times or more. The chain joins TRBV27 to TRBJ1-2, with D unresolved. The V end was cut by 11 bases, the J end by 6 bases, with 13 bases between. The CDR3 consists of 11 residues. Germline lookup yields CDR1 MNHEY and CDR2 SMNVEV (reference sequence). In DNA, the CDR3 is TGTGCCCCTGCGGGTGAGAATGGCTACACCTTC. It codes for CAPAGENGYTF.

The table lists this clonotype with many counts. The CDR3 DNA reads TGCGCCAGCAGCTTTACCCCGACTAGCGGGAAAGGCAATGAGCAGTTCTTC. This gives the protein CASSFTPTSGKGNEQFF. The chain combines TRBV5-1 with TRBJ2-1; TRBD2 agrees at 11 bases. The length of the CDR3 is 17 residues. Germline V CDR1 and CDR2: SGHRS, YFSETQ. Trimming removed 2 bases from V and 6 bases from J; junction bases left unmatched: 10.

There are a few counts of this clonotype. This chain links TRBV5-6 with TRBJ2-7; tentative D call: TRBD1 (5 bases). The V gene lost 0 bases and the J gene lost 3 bases, with 10 bases spanning the gap. This CDR3 comprises 14 residues. Germline V gene lookup returns CDR1 SGHDT and CDR2 YYEEEE. The CDR3 region is CASSLGAGIYEQYF. CDR3 nucleotides: TGTGCCAGCAGCTTGGGGGCAGGGATCTACGAGCAGTACTTC.

This clonotype was recorded at least ten times. This chain uses TRBV6-1 with TRBJ2-1; possible D gene TRBD1, 6 bases. The CDR3 totals 14 residues. Trimming stripped 10 bases from V and 0 bases from J, with 13 bases between. Germline V lookup: CDR1 MNHNS, CDR2 SASEGT. The CDR3 here is CATRDTFSYNEQFF. The DNA for the CDR3 is TGTGCCACCCGGGACACTTTCTCCTACAATGAGCAGTTCTTC.

This sequence joins TRBV20-1 and TRBJ2-7; 12 bases agree with TRBD1. Trimming cost V 5 bases and J 6 bases; bases outside gene matches: 5. The CDR3 has 13 amino acids. CDR1 and CDR2 (germline): DFQATT, SNEGSKA (reference sequence). The CDR3 DNA follows: TGCAGTGCTCCGGGACAGGGGGCGAGCGAGCAGTACTTC. It translates to CSAPGQGASEQYF.

This clonotype was counted at least ten times. The V gene is TRBV7-2, the J gene TRBJ1-4; 10 bases are a match to TRBD1. In germline, CDR1 is SGHTA, CDR2 FQGNSA. V was pared by 2 bases and J by 8 bases, with 11 bases of the junction left unmatched. The CDR3 is 17 amino acids. In DNA form, the CDR3 reads TGTGCCAGCAGCTTAAGGCAGGGACAGGGGCGGGCCGAAAAACTGTTTTTT. It is translated as CASSLRQGQGRAEKLFF.